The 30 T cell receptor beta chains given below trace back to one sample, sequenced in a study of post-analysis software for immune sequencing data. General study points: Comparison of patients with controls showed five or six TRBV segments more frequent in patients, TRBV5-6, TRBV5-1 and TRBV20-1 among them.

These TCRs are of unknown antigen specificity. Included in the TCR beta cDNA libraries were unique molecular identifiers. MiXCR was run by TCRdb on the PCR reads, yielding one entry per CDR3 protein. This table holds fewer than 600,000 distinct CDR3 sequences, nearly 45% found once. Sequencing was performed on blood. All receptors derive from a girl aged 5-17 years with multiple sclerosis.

The CDR3 nucleotides read TGTGCCAGCAGCTTAGATGGACAGGGTTATGGCTACACCTTC. It is translated as CASSLDGQGYGYTF. The rearrangement uses TRBV7-8 and TRBJ1-2, with 8 bases lining up with TRBD1. CDR1 is SGHVS and CDR2 is FQNEAQ in the germline V gene. The CDR3 covers 14 residues. With 1 base clipped from V and 5 bases from J, the junction kept 3 bases outside the gene matches. The variable domain in full, completed from reference TRBV7-8 and TRBJ1-2, reads GAGVSQSPRYKVAKRGQDVALRCDPISGHVSLFWYQQALGQGPEFLTYFQNEAQLDKSGLPSDRFFAERPEGSVSTLKIQRTQQEDSAVYLCASSLDGQGYGYTFGSGTRLTVV.

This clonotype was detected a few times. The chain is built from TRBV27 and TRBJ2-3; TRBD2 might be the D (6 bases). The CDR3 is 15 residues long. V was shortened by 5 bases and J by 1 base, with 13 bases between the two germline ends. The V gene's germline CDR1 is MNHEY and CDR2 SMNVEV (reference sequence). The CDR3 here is CASSPRDSGTDTQYF. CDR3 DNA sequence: TGTGCCAGCAGTCCCCGGGACTCGGGCACAGATACGCAGTATTTT.

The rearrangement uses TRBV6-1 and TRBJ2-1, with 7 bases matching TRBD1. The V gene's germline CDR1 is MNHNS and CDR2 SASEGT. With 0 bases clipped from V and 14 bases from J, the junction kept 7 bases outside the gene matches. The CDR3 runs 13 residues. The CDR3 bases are TGTGCCAGCAGTGAAGCTTTGTCCAGGGGGAAGTTCTTC. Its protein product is CASSEALSRGKFF.

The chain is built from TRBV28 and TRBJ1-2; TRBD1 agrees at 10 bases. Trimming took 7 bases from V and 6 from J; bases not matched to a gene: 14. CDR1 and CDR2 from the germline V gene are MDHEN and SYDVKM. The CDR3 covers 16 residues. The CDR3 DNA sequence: TGTGCCAGCACCCCCGGCAGCCCGGGACAGGGGCATGGCTACACCTTC. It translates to CASTPGSPGQGHGYTF.

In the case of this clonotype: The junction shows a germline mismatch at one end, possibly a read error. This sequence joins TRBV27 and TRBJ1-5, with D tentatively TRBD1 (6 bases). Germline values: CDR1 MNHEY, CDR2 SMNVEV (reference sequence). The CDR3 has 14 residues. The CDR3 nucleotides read TGTGCCAGCGGTTTGACACGGGGGCGTCAGCCCCAGCATTTT. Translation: CASGLTRGRQPQHF.

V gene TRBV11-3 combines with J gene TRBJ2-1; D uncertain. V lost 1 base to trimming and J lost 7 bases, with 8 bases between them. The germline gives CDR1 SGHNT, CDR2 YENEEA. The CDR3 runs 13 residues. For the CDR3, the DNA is TGTGCCAGCAGCTTAGGACCAGCTAATGAGCAGTTCTTC. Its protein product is CASSLGPANEQFF.

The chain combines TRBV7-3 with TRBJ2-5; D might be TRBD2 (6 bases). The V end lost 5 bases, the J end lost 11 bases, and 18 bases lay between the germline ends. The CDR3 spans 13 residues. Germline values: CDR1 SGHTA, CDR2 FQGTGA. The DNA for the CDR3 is TGTGCCAGCAGCCGAGGGCCCCCGGGAGAGCAGTACTTC. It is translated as CASSRGPPGEQYF.

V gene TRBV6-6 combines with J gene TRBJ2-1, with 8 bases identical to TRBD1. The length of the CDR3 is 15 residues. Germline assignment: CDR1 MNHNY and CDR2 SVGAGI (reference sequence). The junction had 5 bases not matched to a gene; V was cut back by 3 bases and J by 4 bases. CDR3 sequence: CASSYGDRQYNEQFF. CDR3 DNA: TGTGCCAGCAGTTATGGGGACAGGCAATACAATGAGCAGTTCTTC.

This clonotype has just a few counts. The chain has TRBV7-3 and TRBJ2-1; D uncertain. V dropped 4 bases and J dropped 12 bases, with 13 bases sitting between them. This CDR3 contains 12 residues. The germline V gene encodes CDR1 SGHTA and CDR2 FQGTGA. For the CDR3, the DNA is TGTGCCAGCAGCTCTACCGCGTGGGCGCAGTTCTTC. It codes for CASSSTAWAQFF.

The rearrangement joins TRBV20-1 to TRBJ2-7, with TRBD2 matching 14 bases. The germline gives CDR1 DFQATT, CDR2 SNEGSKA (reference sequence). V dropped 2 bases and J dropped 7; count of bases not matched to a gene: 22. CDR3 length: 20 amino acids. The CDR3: CSARQGTSGSSLISYNEQYF. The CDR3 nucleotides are TGCAGTGCTAGACAAGGGACTAGCGGGAGTTCCCTCATATCCTACAATGAGCAGTACTTC.

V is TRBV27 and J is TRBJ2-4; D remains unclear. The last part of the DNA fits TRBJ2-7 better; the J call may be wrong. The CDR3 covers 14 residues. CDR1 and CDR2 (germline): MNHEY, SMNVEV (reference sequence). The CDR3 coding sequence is TGTGCCAGCAGTTTGGAGAACGGAAGCTACGAGCAGTACTTC. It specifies CASSLENGSYEQYF.

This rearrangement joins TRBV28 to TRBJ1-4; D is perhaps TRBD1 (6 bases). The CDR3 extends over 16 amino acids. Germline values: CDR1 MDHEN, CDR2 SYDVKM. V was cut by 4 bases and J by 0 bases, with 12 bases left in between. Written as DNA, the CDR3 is TGTGCCAGCAGTTCACAGGGTACTGCAACTAATGAAAAACTGTTTTTT. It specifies CASSSQGTATNEKLFF.

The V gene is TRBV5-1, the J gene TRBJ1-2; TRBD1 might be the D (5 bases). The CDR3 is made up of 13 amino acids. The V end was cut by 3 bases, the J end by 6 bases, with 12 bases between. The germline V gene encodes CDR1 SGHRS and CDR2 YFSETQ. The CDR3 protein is CASSSGGSHGYTF. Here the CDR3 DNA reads TGCGCCAGCAGCTCGGGGGGGTCTCATGGCTACACCTTC.

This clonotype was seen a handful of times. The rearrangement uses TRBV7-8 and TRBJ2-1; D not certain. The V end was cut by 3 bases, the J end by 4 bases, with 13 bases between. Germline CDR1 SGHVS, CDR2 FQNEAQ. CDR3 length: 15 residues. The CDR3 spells CASSLGTVPYNEQFF. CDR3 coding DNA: TGTGCCAGCAGCTTGGGAACAGTACCTTACAATGAGCAGTTCTTC.

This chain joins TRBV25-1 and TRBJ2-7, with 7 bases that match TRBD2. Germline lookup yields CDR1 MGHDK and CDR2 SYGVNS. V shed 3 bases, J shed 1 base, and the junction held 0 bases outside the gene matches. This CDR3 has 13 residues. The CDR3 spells CASSDGGSYEQYF. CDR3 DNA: TGTGCCAGCAGTGACGGGGGGTCCTACGAGCAGTACTTC.

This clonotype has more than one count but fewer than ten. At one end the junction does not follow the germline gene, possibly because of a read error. CDR3 region: CSARVAGFNEQYF. CDR3 coding DNA: TGTAGTGCTAGAGTCGCGGGGTTCAACGAGCAGTACTTC. V usage is TRBV20-1 and J usage is TRBJ2-7, with D maybe TRBD2 (6 bases). This CDR3 contains 13 residues. Germline V lookup: CDR1 DFQATT, CDR2 SNEGSKA (reference sequence).

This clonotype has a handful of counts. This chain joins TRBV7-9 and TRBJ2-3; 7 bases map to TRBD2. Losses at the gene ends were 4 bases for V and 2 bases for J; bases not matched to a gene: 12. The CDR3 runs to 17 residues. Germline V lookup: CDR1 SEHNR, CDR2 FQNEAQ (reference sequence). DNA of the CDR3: TGTGCCAGCAGCTCCCATATAAGCGGGACTGCCACAGATACGCAGTATTTT. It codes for CASSSHISGTATDTQYF.

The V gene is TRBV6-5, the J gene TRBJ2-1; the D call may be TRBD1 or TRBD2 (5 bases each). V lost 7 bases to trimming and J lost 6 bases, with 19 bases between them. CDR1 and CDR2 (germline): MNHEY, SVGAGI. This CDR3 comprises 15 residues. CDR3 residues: CASTAGTPVGNEQFF. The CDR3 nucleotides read TGTGCCAGCACCGCCGGGACCCCGGTGGGCAATGAGCAGTTCTTC.

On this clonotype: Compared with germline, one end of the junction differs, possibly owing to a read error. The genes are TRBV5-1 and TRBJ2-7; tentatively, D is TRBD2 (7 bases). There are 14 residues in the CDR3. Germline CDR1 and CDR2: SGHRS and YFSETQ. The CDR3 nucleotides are TGCGTCAGCAGCTTGGGGGGGCAGACCTACGAGCAGTACTTC. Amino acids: CVSSLGGQTYEQYF. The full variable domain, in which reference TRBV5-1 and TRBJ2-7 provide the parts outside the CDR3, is KAGVTQTPRYLIKTRGQQVTLSCSPISGHRSVSWYQQTPGQGLQFLFEYFSETQRNKGNFPGRFSGRQFSNSRSEMNVSTLELGDSALYLCVSSLGGQTYEQYFGPGTRLTVT.

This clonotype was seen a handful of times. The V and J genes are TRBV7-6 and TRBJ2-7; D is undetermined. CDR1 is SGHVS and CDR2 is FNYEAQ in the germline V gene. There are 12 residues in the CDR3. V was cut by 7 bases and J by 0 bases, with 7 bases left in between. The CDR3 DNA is TGTGCCAGCATAGTTCCCTCCTACGAGCAGTACTTC. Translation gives CASIVPSYEQYF.

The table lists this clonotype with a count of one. The CDR3 loop reads CSVDQGTSNYGYTF. The CDR3 nucleotides are TGCAGCGTTGACCAGGGGACATCTAACTATGGCTACACCTTC. This chain joins TRBV29-1 and TRBJ1-2; tentative D call: TRBD1 (6 bases). Trimming left V 3 bases short and J 0 bases short, with 11 bases between. The CDR3 is 14 amino acids. Germline V lookup: CDR1 SQVTM, CDR2 ANQGSEA.

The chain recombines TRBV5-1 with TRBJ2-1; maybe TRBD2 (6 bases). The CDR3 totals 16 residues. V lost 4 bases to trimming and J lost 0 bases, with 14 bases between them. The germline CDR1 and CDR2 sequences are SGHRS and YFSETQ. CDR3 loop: CASSGSGGGSYNEQFF. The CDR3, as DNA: TGCGCCAGCAGCGGTAGCGGTGGGGGCTCCTACAATGAGCAGTTCTTC.

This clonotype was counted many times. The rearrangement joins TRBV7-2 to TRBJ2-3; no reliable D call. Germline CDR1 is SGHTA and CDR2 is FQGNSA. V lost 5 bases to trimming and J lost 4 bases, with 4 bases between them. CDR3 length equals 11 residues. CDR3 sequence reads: CASSPADTQYF. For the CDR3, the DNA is TGTGCCAGCAGCCCCGCAGATACGCAGTATTTT.

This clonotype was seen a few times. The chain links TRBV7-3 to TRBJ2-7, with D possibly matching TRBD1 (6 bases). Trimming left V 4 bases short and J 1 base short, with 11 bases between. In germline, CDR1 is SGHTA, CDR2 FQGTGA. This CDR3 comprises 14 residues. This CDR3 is CASSWDIKSYEQYF. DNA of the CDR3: TGTGCCAGCAGCTGGGACATCAAATCCTACGAGCAGTACTTC. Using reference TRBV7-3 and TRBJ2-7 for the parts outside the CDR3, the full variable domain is GAGVSQTPSNKVTEKGKYVELRCDPISGHTALYWYRQSLGQGPEFLIYFQGTGAADDSGLPNDRFFAVRPEGSVSTLKIQRTERGDSAVYLCASSWDIKSYEQYFGPGTRLTVT.

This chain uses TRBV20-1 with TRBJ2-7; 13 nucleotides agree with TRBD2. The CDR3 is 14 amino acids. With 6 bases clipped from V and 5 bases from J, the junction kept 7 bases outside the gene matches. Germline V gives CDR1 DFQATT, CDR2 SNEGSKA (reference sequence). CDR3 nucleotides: TGCAGTGCCACTAGCGGGAGGGAAGGCAACGAGCAGTACTTC. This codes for CSATSGREGNEQYF.

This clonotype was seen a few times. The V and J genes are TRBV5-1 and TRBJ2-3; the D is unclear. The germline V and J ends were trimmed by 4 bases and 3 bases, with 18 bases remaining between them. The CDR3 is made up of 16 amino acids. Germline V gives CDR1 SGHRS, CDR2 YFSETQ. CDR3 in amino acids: CASSRLPYEPTDTQYF. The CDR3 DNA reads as TGCGCCAGCAGCAGACTTCCCTACGAGCCAACAGATACGCAGTATTTT. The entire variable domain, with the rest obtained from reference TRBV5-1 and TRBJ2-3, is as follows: KAGVTQTPRYLIKTRGQQVTLSCSPISGHRSVSWYQQTPGQGLQFLFEYFSETQRNKGNFPGRFSGRQFSNSRSEMNVSTLELGDSALYLCASSRLPYEPTDTQYFGPGTRLTVL.

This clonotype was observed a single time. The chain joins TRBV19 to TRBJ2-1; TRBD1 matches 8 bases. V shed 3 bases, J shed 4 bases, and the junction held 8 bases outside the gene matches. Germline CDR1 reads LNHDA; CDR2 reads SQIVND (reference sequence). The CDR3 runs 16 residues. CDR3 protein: CASSISGGLGYNEQFF. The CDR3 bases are TGTGCCAGTAGTATTTCAGGGGGCTTGGGGTACAATGAGCAGTTCTTC. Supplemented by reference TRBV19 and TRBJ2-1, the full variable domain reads DGGITQSPKYLFRKEGQNVTLSCEQNLNHDAMYWYRQDPGQGLRLIYYSQIVNDFQKGDIAEGYSVSREKKESFPLTVTSAQKNPTAFYLCASSISGGLGYNEQFFGPGTRLTVL.

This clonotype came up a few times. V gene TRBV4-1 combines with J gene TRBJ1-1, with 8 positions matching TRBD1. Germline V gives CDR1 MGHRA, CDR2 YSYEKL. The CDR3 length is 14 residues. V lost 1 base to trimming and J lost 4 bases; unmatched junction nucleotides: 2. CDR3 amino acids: CASSQVQGGTEAFF. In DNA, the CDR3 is TGCGCCAGCAGCCAAGTACAGGGGGGCACTGAAGCTTTCTTT.

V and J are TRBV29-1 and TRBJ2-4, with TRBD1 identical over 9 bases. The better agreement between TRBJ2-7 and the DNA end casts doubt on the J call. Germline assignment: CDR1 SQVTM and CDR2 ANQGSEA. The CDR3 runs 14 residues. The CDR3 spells CSGILWTGANEQYF. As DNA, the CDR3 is TGCAGCGGGATTCTTTGGACAGGGGCCAACGAGCAGTACTTC.

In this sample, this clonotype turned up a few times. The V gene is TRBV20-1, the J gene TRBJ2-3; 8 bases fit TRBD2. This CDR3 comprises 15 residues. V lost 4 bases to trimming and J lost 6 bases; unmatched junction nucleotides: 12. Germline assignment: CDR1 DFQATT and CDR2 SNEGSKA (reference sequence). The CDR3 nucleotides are TGCAGTGCTACCATAGCGGGACCCCCAACTGATACGCAGTATTTT. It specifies CSATIAGPPTDTQYF.